Each of the 21 T cell receptor beta chains below was sequenced from the same sample in a study of cytomegalovirus exposure and HLA in healthy donors. With 60 Vbeta and 13 Jbeta primers, the PCR was carried out. Method: immunoSEQ multiplex PCR; TCRdb's copy keeps in-frame clones and lacks some. The table records fewer than 65,000 clones, 60% to 85% of them present only once. Sequencing was performed on PBMCs. Receptors originate from a woman between 35 and 50 years old in good health and CMV-seropositive.

The chain combines TRBV6-5 with TRBJ2-2, with TRBD1 as a possible D gene (5 bases). This CDR3 is built from 15 residues. V was clipped by 7 bases and J by 8 bases, with 20 bases between them. Per the germline V gene, CDR1 is MNHEY and CDR2 is SVGAGI. The CDR3 sequence: CASTQRQKTLGELFF. The CDR3 region has the DNA TGTGCCAGCACCCAACGACAGAAAACGTTAGGGGAGCTGTTTTTT.

This rearrangement joins TRBV5-5 to TRBJ2-7, with 11 bases matching TRBD1. The CDR3 sequence is 16 residues long. V shed 0 bases and J 4 bases; nucleotides not matched to a gene: 6. The V gene's germline CDR1 is SGHKS and CDR2 YYEKEE (reference sequence). The CDR3 loop is CASSLAVGTGGYEQYF. The CDR3 DNA is TGTGCCAGCAGCTTGGCCGTCGGGACAGGGGGGTACGAGCAGTACTTC.

The J gene is TRBJ1-3, the V gene TRBV18, with no clear D. The CDR3 consists of 13 residues. CDR1 is KGHSH, CDR2 LQKENI, per germline. The ends were cut back, 2 bases at V and 3 bases at J, with 5 bases in the middle. In DNA form, the CDR3 reads TGTGCCAGCTCACCAGGCGGTGGAAACACCATATATTTT. This encodes CASSPGGGNTIYF. The complete variable domain, with remaining parts taken from reference TRBV18 and TRBJ1-3, reads NAGVMQNPRHLVRRRGQEARLRCSPMKGHSHVYWYRQLPEEGLKFMVYLQKENIIDESGMPKERFSAEFPKEGPSILRIQQVVRGDSAAYFCASSPGGGNTIYFGEGSWLTVV.

This rearrangement joins TRBV11-2 to TRBJ1-2, with a weak D call TRBD1 (5 bases). Trimming removed 3 bases from V and 2 bases from J, with 10 bases in between. Germline V gene lookup returns CDR1 SGHAT and CDR2 FQNNGV. This CDR3 is 14 amino acids long. The CDR3 DNA reads as TGTGCCAGCAGCTTGGGGGGACCCAACTATGGCTACACCTTC. Its translation is CASSLGGPNYGYTF.

V usage is TRBV14 and J usage is TRBJ2-2; the D is unclear. The CDR3 is 15 amino acids. In germline, CDR1 is SGHDN, CDR2 FVKESK. V was pared by 4 bases and J by 6 bases, with 15 bases between. CDR3 loop: CASSRRHNDPGELFF. DNA for the CDR3: TGTGCCAGCAGCCGACGACATAACGACCCCGGGGAGCTGTTTTTT.

This clone was picked up one time. The CDR3 sequence: CATAPDYSYEQYF. As DNA, the CDR3 is TGTGCCACCGCCCCGGACTACTCCTACGAGCAGTACTTC. The V and J genes are TRBV11-1 and TRBJ2-7; D might be TRBD2 (6 bases). This CDR3 has 13 amino acids. Trimming stripped 10 bases from V and 0 bases from J, with 13 bases between. Germline CDR1 is SGHAT and CDR2 is FQDESV (reference sequence).

The chain recombines TRBV19 with TRBJ1-5; 8 bases match TRBD1. J was trimmed by 5 bases and V by 6 bases; bases with no gene match: 6. Germline V lookup: CDR1 LNHDA, CDR2 SQIVND (reference sequence). The CDR3 consists of 14 residues. The CDR3 loop is CASRTGTGDQPQHF. CDR3 sequence (DNA): TGTGCCAGTAGAACCGGGACAGGAGATCAGCCCCAGCATTTT.

This clone was picked up a small number of times. The V and J genes are TRBV5-8 and TRBJ2-4; TRBD1 agrees at 7 bases. The CDR3 spans 17 residues. Trimming removed 4 bases from V and 0 bases from J; junction bases left unmatched: 10. From germline, CDR1 is SGHTS and CDR2 YDEGEE. The CDR3 reads CASSVEQGRGAKNIQYF. The CDR3 nucleotides are TGTGCCAGCAGCGTCGAACAGGGGAGAGGAGCCAAAAACATTCAGTACTTC.

This clone was counted only a few times. The V and J genes are TRBV5-1 and TRBJ2-7, with D perhaps matching TRBD1 (6 bases). There are 15 residues in the CDR3. Trimming took 4 bases from V and 6 from J, leaving 20 bases between them. CDR1 and CDR2 from the germline V gene are SGHRS and YFSETQ. CDR3 loop: CASSPRMDSPSEQYF. The CDR3 DNA is TGCGCCAGCAGCCCGAGGATGGACAGTCCCTCCGAGCAGTACTTC.

This clone was found once. The chain couples TRBV7-6 to TRBJ1-3; TRBD1 might be the D (5 bases). The CDR3 runs to 16 residues. The V end lost 1 base, the J end lost 0 bases, and 10 bases lay between the germline ends. Germline values: CDR1 SGHVS, CDR2 FNYEAQ. The CDR3 spells CASSLGAGTSGNTIYF. The DNA of the CDR3 is TGTGCCAGCAGCTTAGGGGCGGGGACCTCTGGAAACACCATATATTTT. The variable domain in full, with the rest retrieved from reference TRBV7-6 and TRBJ1-3, is GAGVSQSPRYKVTKRGQDVALRCDPISGHVSLYWYRQALGQGPEFLTYFNYEAQQDKSGLPNDRFSAERPEGSISTLTIQRTEQRDSAMYRCASSLGAGTSGNTIYFGEGSWLTVV.

The V gene is TRBV19, the J gene TRBJ2-5, with D uncertain. The CDR3 runs 14 residues. Germline-derived CDR1 and CDR2 are LNHDA and SQIVND (reference sequence). V lost 1 base and J 0 bases, leaving 6 bases between the germline ends. The CDR3 region is CASSIADYQETQYF. The CDR3 DNA follows: TGTGCCAGTAGTATAGCCGACTACCAAGAGACCCAGTACTTC.

J is TRBJ2-3 and V is TRBV5-1; 9 bases map to TRBD2. The V segment lost 2 bases and the J segment 5 bases; nucleotides outside the gene matches: 6. The CDR3 spans 15 residues. Germline V gene sequence: CDR1 SGHRS, CDR2 YFSETQ. The CDR3 DNA reads as TGCGCCAGCAGCTTATCTGCGGGGGGGATAGATACGCAGTATTTT. It codes for CASSLSAGGIDTQYF.

V and J are TRBV30 and TRBJ2-2; 11 bases fit TRBD1. The ends lost 7 bases at V and 5 bases at J; junction bases unmatched: 9. The CDR3 runs to 15 residues. The germline CDR1 and CDR2 sequences are GTSNPN and SVGIG (reference sequence). The CDR3 region is CALPRDRGVTGELFF. DNA for the CDR3: TGTGCCTTGCCCCGGGACAGGGGGGTTACCGGGGAGCTGTTTTTT. Looking up the rest from reference TRBV30 and TRBJ2-2 gives the full variable domain: SQTIHQWPATLVQPVGSPLSLECTVEGTSNPNLYWYRQAAGRGLQLLFYSVGIGQISSEVPQNLSASRPQDRQFILSSKKLLLSDSGFYLCALPRDRGVTGELFFGEGSRLTVL.

The chain recombines TRBV10-3 with TRBJ2-5; D is unresolved. This CDR3 region has 12 residues. V was shortened by 3 bases and J by 4 bases, with 6 bases between the two germline ends. Germline CDR1 ENHRY, CDR2 SYGVKD. The CDR3 nucleotides are TGTGCCATCAGTGAATCATCAGAGACCCAGTACTTC. Residues: CAISESSETQYF.

This rearrangement joins TRBV5-6 to TRBJ1-5, with D possibly matching TRBD1 (5 bases). Germline CDR1 and CDR2: SGHDT and YYEEEE. CDR3 length: 16 residues. V dropped 0 bases and J dropped 0 bases, with 10 bases sitting between them. CDR3 DNA sequence: TGTGCCAGCAGCTTGGTAGGGGACTATAGCAATCAGCCCCAGCATTTT. Amino acid sequence: CASSLVGDYSNQPQHF. Using reference TRBV5-6 and TRBJ1-5 for the parts outside the CDR3, the full variable domain is DAGVTQSPTHLIKTRGQQVTLRCSPKSGHDTVSWYQQALGQGPQFIFQYYEEEERQRGNFPDRFSGHQFPNYSSELNVNALLLGDSALYLCASSLVGDYSNQPQHFGDGTRLSIL.

The chain joins TRBV6-5 to TRBJ1-2, with 7 bases identical to TRBD1. This CDR3 is built from 13 residues. The V and J ends lost 6 bases and 7 bases, in that order; junction bases with no gene match: 8. In germline, CDR1 is MNHEY, CDR2 SVGAGI. The CDR3 is CASRPTGAGGYTF. The CDR3 DNA is TGTGCCAGCAGACCTACAGGGGCGGGTGGCTACACCTTC.

This rearrangement joins TRBV18 to TRBJ1-3; D is uncertain. V dropped 6 bases and J dropped 0 bases, with 15 bases sitting between them. The CDR3 covers 16 residues. Germline-derived CDR1 and CDR2 are KGHSH and LQKENI. The CDR3 reads CASSPDGSPSGNTIYF. In DNA, the CDR3 is TGTGCCAGCTCCCCTGACGGGAGCCCCTCTGGAAACACCATATATTTT.

This chain uses TRBV6-5 with TRBJ2-5, with TRBD2 identical over 10 bases. Germline V gene data show CDR1 as MNHEY and CDR2 as SVGAGI. V was clipped by 0 bases and J by 1 base; unmatched bases: 2. This CDR3 has 16 residues. CDR3 bases: TGTGCCAGCAGTTACTCGCTAGCGGGGGCCCAAGAGACCCAGTACTTC. Translation gives CASSYSLAGAQETQYF.

The chain joins TRBV4-2 to TRBJ2-5, with TRBD2 matching 8 bases. With 0 bases clipped from V and 1 base from J, the junction kept 4 bases outside the gene matches. In germline, CDR1 is LGHNA, CDR2 YNFKEQ. This CDR3 spans 16 amino acids. Written as DNA, the CDR3 is TGTGCCAGCAGCCAAGAACGGGGGGGGCCCCAAGAGACCCAGTACTTC. This codes for CASSQERGGPQETQYF.

The J gene is TRBJ2-3, the V gene TRBV5-1; 10 bases are shared with TRBD2. The CDR3 has 16 residues. V trimming: 4 bases; J trimming: 1 base; junction bases outside the gene matches: 6. Germline V lookup: CDR1 SGHRS, CDR2 YFSETQ. The CDR3 bases are TGCGCCAGCAGCCTTGCCCTAGCGGGGGGCACAGATACGCAGTATTTT. This gives the protein CASSLALAGGTDTQYF.

This clone showed up just a few times. The chain carries TRBV6-6 and TRBJ2-5; 8 positions agree with TRBD2. The length of the CDR3 is 13 residues. In germline, CDR1 is MNHNY, CDR2 SVGAGI (reference sequence). Trimming cost V 2 bases and J 4 bases; bases outside gene matches: 0. The CDR3 region has the DNA TGTGCCAGCAGTTACCGGGGGGGAGAGACCCAGTACTTC. As protein: CASSYRGGETQYF.